The clone carrying this T cell receptor (beta chain) has ten or more counts. TCRdb analysed the PCR reads with MiXCR anew, one entry per CDR3 protein. The sample carries about 13,000 distinct CDR3 sequences, about 54% recorded once. The CDR3 has 18 amino acids. CDR1 SEHNR and CDR2 FQNEAQ come from the germline V gene (reference sequence). J lost 8 bases, V lost 1 base, and 12 bases had no gene match. This record comes from a study of tumor-infiltrating lymphocytes in oesophageal squamous cell carcinoma. Source material: esophageal tumor tissue. This chain links TRBV7-9 with TRBJ2-1; TRBD2 agrees at 12 bases. The clonotype comes from a male donor with esophageal squamous cell carcinoma. CDR3 DNA: TGTGCCAGCAGCTTAGGGTGGCTAGCGGGAGGGCACAGGCATGAGCAGTTCTTC. Its translation is CASSLGWLAGGHRHEQFF.